This T cell receptor (beta chain) originates from a study of radiation and T cells in renal cell carcinoma (dated by TCRdb to 2018 to 2021). About the investigation overall: Samples were obtained from a clinical trial, in which 15 Gy stereotactic body radiation therapy was delivered to primary renal cell carcinomas and nephrectomy was performed 4 weeks later. In total, approximately 53 samples underwent TCR beta sequencing: approximately 26 tumors plus 27 peripheral blood samples. In the 45 to 65 samples combined, some 4,000,000 unique CDR3 nucleotide sequences were found, encoding 2.5 million or so unique CDR3 amino acid sequences.

Explained via the paper, the time point label denotes: blood 2 weeks post-SBRT. In the paper's terms, the treatment or condition label means: 15 Gy SBRT to primary tumor, nephrectomy 4 weeks later. To track tumor-enriched clonotypes, serial peripheral blood was sampled from radiation-treated patients at baseline and at 2 weeks and 4 weeks after SBRT. Renal cell carcinoma with clear cell pathology was present in all patients. Genomic DNA for TCR sequencing was prepared using the QIAamp DNA Blood Mini Kit (Qiagen). The analyses included just those samples that passed every quality control check. What the work shows at the level of the full study, not this receptor alone: An increase in top tumor clonotypes in blood was observed from baseline to 2 weeks post-radiation, followed by contraction by 4 weeks, which was taken to suggest transient expansion of tumor-resident clones. The single-armed trial design could not address effects of radiation dose or scheduling on the TCR repertoire. Blood repertoire dynamics were not followed beyond 4 weeks after treatment. Because no pretreatment tumor biopsies were available, whether clonotypes were present in the tumor at baseline could not be determined.

The immunoSEQ kit was used, according to the manufacturer's recommendations, to generate TCR beta libraries from genomic DNA. To prepare the libraries, a first multiplex PCR with proprietary primers was run, followed by a second PCR that added unique barcodes, and a bead cleanup was done after each round. A kit-provided positive control reaction and a negative control reaction were included in every sample batch. The final libraries underwent checking on an Agilent 4200 TapeStation D1000 ScreenTape, volumetric pooling, and quantification by qPCR. An Illumina NextSeq500 fitted with a MidOutput 150-cycle cartridge performed the sequencing, running 156 Read1 cycles and 15 Index1 cycles with the kit's custom primers. The pooled library was loaded at 0.75 to 1 pM, and around 18% PhiX control was spiked in. Concerning the study's data processing: Vendor-processed data were analyzed in R, with a clonotype defined as all T cells sharing the same CDR3 nucleotide sequence. For clone abundance analyses, frequencies were normalized to the 10,000 most abundant clones per sample. Public T cell clones, averaging fewer than five per sample, were removed before analysis. Tumor-enriched clonotypes and baseline blood-enriched clonotypes were defined as those with an abundance difference of at least 32-fold between compartments. A beta-binomial differential abundance model was used to identify clonotypes that expanded or contracted between blood time points. Tumor-blood repertoire similarity was measured with the Baroni-Urbani and Buser coefficient, and group comparisons used two-tailed Wilcoxon tests in R. TCRdb stores this immuneACCESS table with in-frame sequences only. Part of the clones is absent; in the studies checked, under half of the shortfall reflects unresolved V genes, and no reason is known for the rest. V, J and clone size reflect that table, while D and trimming were determined from the DNA. The sample contains just over 150,000 clones, approximately 86% of them found a single time. Clones ranked in the top ten supply 10% to 15% of the sample.

Regarding this clone: What this receptor recognizes is not known. Within one base of it there is no much larger clone, and no base qualities were kept.

Reading from cysteine to phenylalanine, the CDR3 counts 15 amino acids. Solely the CDR3 DNA is kept, with 45 bases framed from the first base. Sequences MNHEY (CDR1) and SVGAGI (CDR2) are obtained from the germline V gene. Compared with germline, V lacks 0 bases and J lacks 3 bases; bases without a gene match: 4. This sequence was found in a woman aged 45-59 years with renal cell carcinoma. Source: blood, taken from a patient whose treatment included radiotherapy and nephrectomy. The V gene is TRBV6-5 and the J gene is TRBJ2-7, with TRBD2 matching 8 junction bases. The CDR3 here reads CASSYSGLAYYEQYF. The DNA sequence reads TGTGCCAGCAGTTACTCTGGACTAGCCTACTACGAGCAGTACTTC.